Listed here are 25 T cell receptor beta chains from one sample, sequenced in a study of cytomegalovirus exposure and HLA in healthy donors (dated by TCRdb to the late 2010s). The library was obtained by the immunoSEQ multiplex PCR assay. TCRdb took this table from immuneACCESS and kept in-frame rearrangements with V and J called. Such tables lack part of the clones; where checked against another copy, unresolved V genes explain under half of the gap, and the rest is unexplained. This sample is represented by more than 250,000 clones; 87% of them were singletons. The ten top clones hold about 1% of the sample. Sequencing input: PBMCs. The receptor set was obtained from a woman younger than 45 in good health and CMV-seropositive.

The chain recombines TRBV19 with TRBJ2-3, with 13 nucleotides matching TRBD2. This CDR3 has 15 residues. The germline CDR1 and CDR2 sequences are LNHDA and SQIVND (reference sequence). After removal of 7 bases from V and 3 bases from J, the junction contained 4 bases not matched to a gene. The CDR3 bases are TGTGCCAGTACCCGGACTAGCGGGAGAACAGATACGCAGTATTTT. Amino acid sequence: CASTRTSGRTDTQYF.

The rearrangement uses TRBV7-8 and TRBJ1-5; D not certain. Looked up from germline, CDR1 is SGHVS and CDR2 is FQNEAQ. Deletions cut 5 bases from V and 9 bases from J, with 11 bases between. CDR3 length: 12 amino acids. The CDR3 protein is CASSPRYGPQHF. Here the CDR3 DNA reads TGTGCCAGCAGCCCGCGTTACGGGCCCCAGCATTTT.

This chain joins TRBV6-6 and TRBJ1-2; D ambiguous. The CDR3 totals 10 residues. V was clipped by 5 bases and J by 9 bases, with 7 bases between them. Germline-derived CDR1 and CDR2 are MNHNY and SVGAGI (reference sequence). The CDR3 protein is CASSNYSYTF. The CDR3 DNA reads TGTGCCAGCAGTAATTATAGCTACACCTTC.

The V and J genes are TRBV7-9 and TRBJ2-2, with 11 bases fitting TRBD1. The CDR3 has 17 amino acids. The trim removed 5 bases at V and 1 base at J, leaving 6 bases unmatched. Germline CDR1 SEHNR, CDR2 FQNEAQ (reference sequence). The CDR3 bases are TGTGCCAGCAGCAGAGGACAGGGGGCGGAGAACACCGGGGAGCTGTTTTTT. Translating gives CASSRGQGAENTGELFF.

V gene TRBV2 combines with J gene TRBJ1-3, with unresolved D. The V end lost 3 bases, the J end lost 0 bases, and 6 bases lay between the germline ends. The CDR3 totals 14 residues. The germline CDR1 and CDR2 sequences are SNHLY and FYNNEI. As DNA, the CDR3 is TGTGCCAGCAGTGATCCCCACTCTGGAAACACCATATATTTT. As protein: CASSDPHSGNTIYF.

The chain is built from TRBV6-1 and TRBJ1-2; tentatively, D is TRBD1 (6 bases). Trimming shortened V by 5 bases and J by 10 bases, and 17 bases separated the two germline ends. Germline values: CDR1 MNHNS, CDR2 SASEGT. The CDR3 spans 13 residues. CDR3 nucleotides: TGTGCCAGCAGTCCAGGACAGAGCCTATCCTACACCTTC. Amino acids: CASSPGQSLSYTF.

This chain links TRBV27 with TRBJ1-5, with 10 bases identical to TRBD1. This CDR3 is built from 16 residues. Germline V gene sequence: CDR1 MNHEY, CDR2 SMNVEV (reference sequence). The junction had 5 bases not matched to a gene; V was cut back by 6 bases and J by 0 bases. Here the CDR3 DNA reads TGTGCCAGCAGGACAGGGGGCTCTTATAGCAATCAGCCCCAGCATTTT. It specifies CASRTGGSYSNQPQHF.

The chain recombines TRBV6-5 with TRBJ1-1, with a possible D match to TRBD1 (5 bases). The germline gives CDR1 MNHEY, CDR2 SVGAGI. Trimming took 7 bases from V and 8 from J, leaving 17 bases between them. The CDR3 loop spans 13 amino acids. The CDR3 sequence is CASMLSLSGEAFF. As DNA, the CDR3 is TGTGCCAGCATGTTGTCGCTATCAGGGGAAGCTTTCTTT.

This sequence joins TRBV18 and TRBJ2-7; a possible D gene is TRBD1 (6 bases). Germline V CDR1 and CDR2: KGHSH, LQKENI. V was cut by 2 bases and J by 1 base, with 12 bases left in between. The CDR3 loop spans 15 amino acids. The DNA of the CDR3 is TGTGCCAGCTCACCAAGAGGGGGTACATCCTACGAGCAGTACTTC. Residues: CASSPRGGTSYEQYF.

The genes are TRBV10-3 and TRBJ2-1; 8 bases fit TRBD2. The CDR3 contains 13 residues. V lost 1 base to trimming and J lost 9 bases; unmatched junction nucleotides: 2. Germline V CDR1 and CDR2: ENHRY, SYGVKD. Here the CDR3 reads CAISELLAGEQFF. In nucleotides, the CDR3 is TGTGCCATCAGTGAGTTGCTAGCGGGTGAGCAGTTCTTC.

V usage is TRBV27 and J usage is TRBJ2-7; maybe TRBD2 (5 bases). The length of the CDR3 is 15 residues. Trimming left V 5 bases short and J 0 bases short, with 14 bases between. Germline V lookup: CDR1 MNHEY, CDR2 SMNVEV (reference sequence). CDR3: CASSPFDGDSYEQYF. The CDR3 DNA follows: TGTGCCAGCAGTCCTTTTGACGGGGACTCCTACGAGCAGTACTTC.

This chain joins TRBV27 and TRBJ2-2; tentative D call: TRBD2 (6 bases). Per the germline V gene, CDR1 is MNHEY and CDR2 is SMNVEV (reference sequence). The CDR3 covers 15 residues. Trimming stripped 6 bases from V and 6 bases from J, with 17 bases between. CDR3 nucleotide sequence: TGTGCCAGCAGAGGATCGACTAGTCTTCCCGGGGAGCTGTTTTTT. This encodes CASRGSTSLPGELFF.

Written as DNA, the CDR3 is TGTGCCAGCAGTTTACTTGGACAGGGGAGGGTTGGCGAGCAGTACTTC. Its protein is CASSLLGQGRVGEQYF. The gene calls are TRBV28 and TRBJ2-7, with 9 nucleotides matching TRBD1. V dropped 2 bases and J dropped 6; count of bases not matched to a gene: 11. From germline, CDR1 is MDHEN and CDR2 SYDVKM. CDR3 length equals 16 residues.

The chain recombines TRBV9 with TRBJ2-3; TRBD2 aligns across 7 bases. J was trimmed by 2 bases and V by 0 bases; bases with no gene match: 3. The CDR3 consists of 15 residues. The germline V gene encodes CDR1 SGDLS and CDR2 YYNGEE. The CDR3 loop is CASSVAGGFTDTQYF. The CDR3 DNA reads TGTGCCAGCAGCGTAGCGGGAGGATTCACAGATACGCAGTATTTT.

CDR3 residues: CASSVEGSGITDTQYF. CDR3 nucleotides: TGTGCCAGCAGCGTAGAGGGTAGCGGGATCACAGATACGCAGTATTTT. This sequence joins TRBV9 and TRBJ2-3; 8 positions agree with TRBD2. V shed 0 bases and J 2 bases; nucleotides not matched to a gene: 5. The CDR3 has 16 amino acids. Germline V lookup: CDR1 SGDLS, CDR2 YYNGEE.

The chain has TRBV28 and TRBJ2-7; 8 bases match TRBD1. CDR3 length: 15 residues. The J segment lost 2 bases and the V segment lost 6 bases, leaving 9 bases of the junction unmatched. Looked up from germline, CDR1 is MDHEN and CDR2 is SYDVKM. CDR3 nucleotide sequence: TGTGCCAGCAGGGACCGACAGGGGCAGGCCTACGAGCAGTACTTC. Translated, it gives CASRDRQGQAYEQYF.

The chain is built from TRBV28 and TRBJ1-1; a weak D match, TRBD1 (5 bases). The V gene's germline CDR1 is MDHEN and CDR2 SYDVKM. CDR3 length: 15 residues. V was pared by 5 bases and J by 3 bases, with 16 bases between. Here the CDR3 reads CASSPGIGGDTEAFF. The CDR3 nucleotides are TGTGCCAGCAGTCCCGGGATCGGGGGTGACACTGAAGCTTTCTTT.

J is TRBJ2-5 and V is TRBV2; the match to TRBD2 covers 9 bases. The V gene end was trimmed by 6 bases and the J gene end by 5 bases; junction bases not matched to a gene: 7. The CDR3 spans 14 residues. The germline V gene encodes CDR1 SNHLY and CDR2 FYNNEI. The CDR3 reads CASSQAGGEETQYF. DNA for the CDR3: TGTGCCAGCAGCCAAGCGGGGGGTGAGGAGACCCAGTACTTC.

V and J are TRBV30 and TRBJ2-3, with 12 bases aligning to TRBD2. In germline, CDR1 is GTSNPN, CDR2 SVGIG (reference sequence). The CDR3 sequence is 14 residues long. Trimming cost V 4 bases and J 8 bases; bases outside gene matches: 7. Here the CDR3 reads CAWILAGGGGTQYF. The CDR3 DNA is TGTGCCTGGATACTAGCGGGAGGCGGAGGTACGCAGTATTTT.

CDR3 in amino acids: CASRAGTGDNSPLHF. The CDR3 DNA sequence: TGTGCCAGCCGCGCCGGGACAGGGGATAATTCACCCCTCCACTTT. This chain links TRBV9 with TRBJ1-6, with 10 bases aligning to TRBD1. Trimming removed 7 bases from V and 5 bases from J; junction bases left unmatched: 6. Germline loops: CDR1 SGDLS, CDR2 YYNGEE. The CDR3 contains 15 residues.

The rearrangement joins TRBV2 to TRBJ2-1; D unresolved. The germline CDR1 and CDR2 sequences are SNHLY and FYNNEI. The V gene lost 7 bases and the J gene lost 5 bases, with 12 bases spanning the gap. The CDR3 is made up of 13 amino acids. CDR3 in DNA: TGTGCCAGCATAAGGCAGCCTAACAATGAGCAGTTCTTC. It specifies CASIRQPNNEQFF.

This chain uses TRBV14 with TRBJ2-3; TRBD1 might be the D (5 bases). Germline values: CDR1 SGHDN, CDR2 FVKESK. The CDR3 is 17 amino acids. The V end was cut by 4 bases, the J end by 2 bases, with 19 bases between. DNA of the CDR3: TGTGCCAGCAGCCTCCTGCCAGGGTTCACACACACAGATACGCAGTATTTT. Encoded protein: CASSLLPGFTHTDTQYF.

This clone was counted only a few times. This sequence joins TRBV19 and TRBJ2-2; possible D gene TRBD2, 5 bases. CDR3 length: 17 residues. Germline CDR1 LNHDA, CDR2 SQIVND (reference sequence). Trimming left V 6 bases short and J 4 bases short, with 21 bases between. CDR3 loop: CASSDITAGGSTGELFF. The CDR3 DNA follows: TGTGCCAGTAGCGACATCACGGCAGGTGGGAGCACCGGGGAGCTGTTTTTT.

This clone was counted a single time. The chain joins TRBV4-2 to TRBJ2-6; D not resolved. Trimming cost V 2 bases and J 0 bases, with 11 bases left between them. Looked up from germline, CDR1 is LGHNA and CDR2 is YNFKEQ. The CDR3 has 17 amino acids. CDR3 residues: CASSQSAVNSGANVLTF. The DNA for the CDR3 is TGTGCCAGCAGCCAATCTGCCGTGAACTCTGGGGCCAACGTCCTGACTTTC.

This clone showed up just a few times. This sequence joins TRBV12-2 and TRBJ1-2; TRBD1 is the table's D call, not checked against the DNA. TRBV12-2 is an annotated pseudogene. The CDR3 sequence is 13 residues long. CDR3 residues: CASLGRGNYGYTF. The DNA for the CDR3 is TGTGCAAGTCTTGGCAGGGGAAACTATGGCTACACCTTC.